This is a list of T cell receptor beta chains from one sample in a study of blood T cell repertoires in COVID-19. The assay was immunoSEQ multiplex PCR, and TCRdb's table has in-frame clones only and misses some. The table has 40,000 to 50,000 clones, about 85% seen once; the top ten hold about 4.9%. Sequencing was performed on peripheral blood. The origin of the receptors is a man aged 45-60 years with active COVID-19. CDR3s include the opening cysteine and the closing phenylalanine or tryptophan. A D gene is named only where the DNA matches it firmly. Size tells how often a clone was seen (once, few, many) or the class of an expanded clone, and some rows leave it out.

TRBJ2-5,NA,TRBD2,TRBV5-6,TGTGCCAGCAGCAATAGCGGGGGGTACCAAGAGACCCAGTACTTC,CASSNSGGYQETQYF
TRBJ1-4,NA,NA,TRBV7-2,TGTGCCAGCAGCTCTTGGGGCGGGGGTAATGAAAAACTGTTTTTT,CASSSWGGGNEKLFF
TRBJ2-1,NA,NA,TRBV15,TGTGCCACCAGCCCTCGGGGGAACAGGGGTGAGCAGTTCTTC,CATSPRGNRGEQFF
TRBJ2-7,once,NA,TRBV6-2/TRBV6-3,TGTGCCAGCAGTTATGATCAGGGCCCCTACGAGCAGTACTTC,CASSYDQGPYEQYF
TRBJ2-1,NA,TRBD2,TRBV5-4,TGTGCCAGCAGCACAGGACTAGCGGGAGAGTACAATGAGCAGTTCTTC,CASSTGLAGEYNEQFF
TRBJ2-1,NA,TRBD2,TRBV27,TGTGCCAGCAAAGGGACTAGCGGATACAATGAGCAGTTCTTC,CASKGTSGYNEQFF
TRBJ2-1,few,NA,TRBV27,TGTGCCAGCAGTTTATCGCCACGGACAGACTACAATGAGCAGTTCTTC,CASSLSPRTDYNEQFF
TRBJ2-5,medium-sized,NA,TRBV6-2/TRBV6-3,TGTGCCAGCAGTTATTCTCCATTTTCTTGGACAGACCCGCAAGAGACCCAGTACTTC,CASSYSPFSWTDPQETQYF
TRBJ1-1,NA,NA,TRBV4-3,TGCGCCAGCAGCCTCGGGTCGCTAGCCCGCACTGAAGCTTTCTTT,CASSLGSLARTEAFF
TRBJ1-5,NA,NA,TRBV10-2,TGCGCCAGCAGTGGCAGTAGGGGTAGTCAGCCCCAGCATTTT,CASSGSRGSQPQHF
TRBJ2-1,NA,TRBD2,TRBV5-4,TGTGCCAGCAGCTTAATTAGCGGGAGTAGTAATGAGCAGTTCTTC,CASSLISGSSNEQFF
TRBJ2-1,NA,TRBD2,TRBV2,TGTGCCAGCAGTGAACGGCCTAGCGGGGGGGGGAATGAGCAGTTCTTC,CASSERPSGGGNEQFF
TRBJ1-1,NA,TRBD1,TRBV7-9,TGTGCCAGCAGCTTAACAGGGACAGGCAGACGTGAAGCTTTCTTT,CASSLTGTGRREAFF
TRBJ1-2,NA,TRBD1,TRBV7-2,TGTGCCAGCAGCCGGGACAGGGGACAGAAGGGGGGGAGCTACACCTTC,CASSRDRGQKGGSYTF
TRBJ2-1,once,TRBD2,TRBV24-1,TGTGCCACCATGACTAGCGGGAGGGGAGATGAGCAGTTCTTC,CATMTSGRGDEQFF
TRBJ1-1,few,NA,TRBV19,TGTGCCAGTAGTATTAAGAGGGTGAGAACGACTGAAGCTTTCTTT,CASSIKRVRTTEAFF
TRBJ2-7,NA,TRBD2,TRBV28,TGTGCCAGCAGGGGGGGACTAGCGGGAGAATACGAGCAGTACTTC,CASRGGLAGEYEQYF
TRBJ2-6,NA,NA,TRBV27,TGTGCCAGCAGTTTATCCCTCTCTGGGGCCAACGTCCTGACTTTC,CASSLSLSGANVLTF
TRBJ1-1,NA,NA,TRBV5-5,TGTGCCAGCAGCTGGGGAGCGATGAACACTGAAGCTTTCTTT,CASSWGAMNTEAFF
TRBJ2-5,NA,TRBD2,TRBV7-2,TGTGCCAGCAGCGCCGCAGTCCGGCGGGAGTCTCAAGAGACCCAGTACTTC,CASSAAVRRESQETQYF
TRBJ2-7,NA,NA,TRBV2,TGTGCCAGCAGCTTAACAGGGTTCTCCTACGAGCAGTACTTC,CASSLTGFSYEQYF
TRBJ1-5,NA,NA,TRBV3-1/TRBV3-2,TGTGCCAGCAGCCCTACAGGAGATCAGCCCCAGCATTTT,CASSPTGDQPQHF
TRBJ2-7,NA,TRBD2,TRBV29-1,TGCAGCGTCCGTCGGGGGGGCGCCTACGAGCAGTACTTC,CSVRRGGAYEQYF
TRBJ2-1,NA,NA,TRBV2,TGTGCCAGCAGTTACCAGGGTGGGAATGAGCAGTTCTTC,CASSYQGGNEQFF
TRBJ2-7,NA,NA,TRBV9,TGTGCCAGCAGCGTAGATTCGAGCCACTACGAGCAGTACTTC,CASSVDSSHYEQYF
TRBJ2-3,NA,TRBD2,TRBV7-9,TGTGCCAGCAGCTTAGGCGGTAGCGGGAGGGCCGGAGATACGCAGTATTTT,CASSLGGSGRAGDTQYF
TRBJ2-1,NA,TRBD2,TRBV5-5,TGTGCCAGCAGAGAGCGGGAGTGGGATGAGCAGTTCTTC,CASREREWDEQFF
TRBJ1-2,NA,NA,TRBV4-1,TGCGCCAGCAGCCAAGATCTCGGTTATGGCTACACCTTC,CASSQDLGYGYTF
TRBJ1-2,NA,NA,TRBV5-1,TGCGCCAGCAGCTTGCGTCCCGGTGCCGGCTATGGCTACACCTTC,CASSLRPGAGYGYTF
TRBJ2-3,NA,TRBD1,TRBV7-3,TGTGCCAGCAGCTCTACCGGGACAGACGATACGCAGTATTTT,CASSSTGTDDTQYF
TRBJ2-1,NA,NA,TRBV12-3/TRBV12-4,TGTGCCAGCCGAACTAGCACCTACAATGAGCAGTTCTTC,CASRTSTYNEQFF
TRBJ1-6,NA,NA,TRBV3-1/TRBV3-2,TGTGCCAGCAGCCGACAAAGCGGGAATTCACCCCTCCACTTT,CASSRQSGNSPLHF
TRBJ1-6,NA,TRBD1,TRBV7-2,TGTGCCAGCAGCTTATACGGGACAGGGAGCTCCTATAATTCACCCCTCCACTTT,CASSLYGTGSSYNSPLHF
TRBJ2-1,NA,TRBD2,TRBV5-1,TGCGCCAGCAGCCAACTCGGGACTAGCGCGCTTGAGCAGTTCTTC,CASSQLGTSALEQFF
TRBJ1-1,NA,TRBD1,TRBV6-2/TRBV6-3,TGTGCCAGCAGTCCGGACAGGGGTGACACTGAAGCTTTCTTT,CASSPDRGDTEAFF
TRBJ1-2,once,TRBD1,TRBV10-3,TGTGCCACCCGGACAGGGGAACTTAACTATGGCTACACCTTC,CATRTGELNYGYTF
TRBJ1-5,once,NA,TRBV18,TGTGCCAGCTCACCACAACCCACCGGAGGCAATCAGCCCCAGCATTTT,CASSPQPTGGNQPQHF
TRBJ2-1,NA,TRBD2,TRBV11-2,TGTGCCAGCAGCCGCCAGGGACTAGCGGGACCCAACAATGAGCAGTTCTTC,CASSRQGLAGPNNEQFF
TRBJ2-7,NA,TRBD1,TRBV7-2,TGTGCCAGCAGCTTCCGACAGGGGCTTTACGAGCAGTACTTC,CASSFRQGLYEQYF
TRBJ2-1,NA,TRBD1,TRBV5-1,TGCGCCAGCAGCTCGGGACAGGGGGCCGGCAATGAGCAGTTCTTC,CASSSGQGAGNEQFF
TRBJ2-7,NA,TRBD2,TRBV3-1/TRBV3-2,TGTGCCAGCAGCCAAAAGCTAGCGGGGTATAACTACGAGCAGTACTTC,CASSQKLAGYNYEQYF
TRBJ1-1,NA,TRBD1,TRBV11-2,TGTGCCAGCAGCTTGGGGGGGACAGGGCGAAACACTGAAGCTTTCTTT,CASSLGGTGRNTEAFF
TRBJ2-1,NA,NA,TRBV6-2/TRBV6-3,TGTGCCAGCAGCCTCCTCGCAGGGGCAAATGAGCAGTTCTTC,CASSLLAGANEQFF
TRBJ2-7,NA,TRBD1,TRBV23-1,TGCGCCAGTGGGGACAGGGGCTCCTACGAGCAGTACTTC,CASGDRGSYEQYF
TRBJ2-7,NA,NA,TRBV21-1,TGTGCCAGCAGCACCCTGGGACTAGCGGGCCGCTACGAGCAGTACTTC,CASSTLGLAGRYEQYF
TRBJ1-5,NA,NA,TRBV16,TGTGCCAGCAGCCAATGGGGAGTAGGCAATCAGCCCCAGCATTTT,CASSQWGVGNQPQHF
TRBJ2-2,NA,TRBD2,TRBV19,TGTGCCAGTAGTATGGTTACTAGCGGTACCGGGGAGCTGTTTTTT,CASSMVTSGTGELFF
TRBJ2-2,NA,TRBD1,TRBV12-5,TGTGCTAGTGGTTTGGTACCCCGATGGGACAGGGGGAACACCGGGGAGCTGTTTTTT,CASGLVPRWDRGNTGELFF
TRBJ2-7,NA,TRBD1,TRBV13,TGTGCCAGCACCCGGACAGGGCCCCCCTACGAGCAGTACTTC,CASTRTGPPYEQYF
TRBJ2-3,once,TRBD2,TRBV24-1,TGTGCCACCAGTGATCGAGCGGGGGGGCGAGGAGATACGCAGTATTTT,CATSDRAGGRGDTQYF
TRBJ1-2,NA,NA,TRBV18,TGTGCCAGCTCGCCCGACCGGGGCTATGGCTACACCTTC,CASSPDRGYGYTF
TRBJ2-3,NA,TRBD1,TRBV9,TGTGCCAGCAGCGGACAGGGACAGGCAGATACGCAGTATTTT,CASSGQGQADTQYF
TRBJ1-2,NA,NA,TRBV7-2,TGTGCCAGCAGCTTAGATCAGGGAAGGGTATATGGCTACACCTTC,CASSLDQGRVYGYTF